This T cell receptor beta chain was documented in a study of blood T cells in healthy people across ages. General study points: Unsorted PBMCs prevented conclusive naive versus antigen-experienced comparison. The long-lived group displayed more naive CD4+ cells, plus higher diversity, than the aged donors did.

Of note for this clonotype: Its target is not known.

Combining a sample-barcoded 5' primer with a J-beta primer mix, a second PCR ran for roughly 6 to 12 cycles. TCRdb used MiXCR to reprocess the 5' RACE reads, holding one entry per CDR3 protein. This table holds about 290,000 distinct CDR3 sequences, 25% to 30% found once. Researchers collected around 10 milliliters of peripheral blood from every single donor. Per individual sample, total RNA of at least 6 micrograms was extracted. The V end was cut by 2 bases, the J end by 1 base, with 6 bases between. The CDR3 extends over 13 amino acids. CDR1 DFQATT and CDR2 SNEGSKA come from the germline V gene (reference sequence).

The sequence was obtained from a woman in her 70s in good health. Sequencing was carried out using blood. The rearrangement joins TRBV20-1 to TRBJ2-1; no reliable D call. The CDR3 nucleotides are TGCAGTGCTAGAAGGCCTTCCTACAATGAGCAGTTCTTC. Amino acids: CSARRPSYNEQFF.